Following are 14 T cell receptor beta chains from one sample sequenced in a study of PD-L1 blockade in urothelial cancer. Time point here: pretreatment peripheral blood. The assay was immunoSEQ multiplex PCR, and TCRdb's table has in-frame clones only and misses some. Found here are 35,000 to 50,000 clones, more than 75% of them singletons; the top ten hold about a sixth. The sequences come from PBMCs, collected around atezolizumab (anti-PD-L1) treatment. The receptors were sampled from a man between 60 and 75 years old with urothelial cancer.

The V gene is TRBV4-2, the J gene TRBJ2-7, with 13 nucleotides matching TRBD2. The CDR3 loop spans 16 amino acids. The germline V gene has CDR1 LGHNA and CDR2 YNFKEQ. The V segment lost 0 bases and the J segment 3 bases; nucleotides outside the gene matches: 2. CDR3 residues: CASSQDWTSGSYEQYF. CDR3 in DNA: TGTGCCAGCAGCCAAGATTGGACTAGCGGGAGCTACGAGCAGTACTTC.

The chain is built from TRBV2 and TRBJ2-5; a weak D match, TRBD2 (6 bases). The germline CDR1 and CDR2 sequences are SNHLY and FYNNEI. The CDR3 runs to 13 residues. Trimming removed 1 base at V and 6 bases at J, with 9 bases between. The chain's CDR3 is CASSEDRGKTQYF. CDR3 DNA sequence: TGTGCCAGCAGTGAAGATCGGGGGAAGACCCAGTACTTC.

The rearrangement links TRBV28 to TRBJ1-6, with TRBD1 matching over 7 bases. The CDR3 consists of 17 residues. Germline CDR1 reads MDHEN; CDR2 reads SYDVKM. The V segment lost 6 bases and the J segment 3 bases; nucleotides outside the gene matches: 11. In DNA, the CDR3 is TGTGCCAGCAGCTCCGGGACAGCCAACTTCTATAATTCACCCCTCCACTTT. This translates into CASSSGTANFYNSPLHF.

This rearrangement joins TRBV5-1 to TRBJ2-5; TRBD1 aligns across 7 bases. The CDR3 is 14 amino acids. From germline, CDR1 is SGHRS and CDR2 YFSETQ. With V trimmed by 3 bases and J by 5 bases, 7 bases remained unmatched. CDR3 sequence reads: CASSSQGNRETQYF. As DNA, the CDR3 is TGCGCCAGCAGCTCACAGGGGAATAGGGAGACCCAGTACTTC.

This chain uses TRBV5-1 with TRBJ2-7; D uncertain. The CDR3 covers 14 residues. Between the trimmed V and J ends, which lost 4 bases and 3 bases, there was a span of 14 bases. Germline V gene lookup returns CDR1 SGHRS and CDR2 YFSETQ. This CDR3 reads CASSPTADLYEQYF. The CDR3 nucleotides read TGCGCCAGCAGCCCTACAGCAGACCTCTACGAGCAGTACTTC.

This clone was recorded only once. CDR3 coding DNA: TGTGCCAGCAGCCAAGAAGCGGCAGGGGGCAATGAGCAGTTCTTC. It codes for CASSQEAAGGNEQFF. The chain recombines TRBV4-2 with TRBJ2-1; 7 bases agree with TRBD1. CDR1 is LGHNA and CDR2 is YNFKEQ in the germline V gene. Unmatched junction bases numbered 5, after V lost 0 bases and J lost 6 bases. There are 15 residues in the CDR3.

This clone was counted only a few times. The J gene is TRBJ2-2, the V gene TRBV7-2; TRBD2 agrees at 11 bases. After removal of 2 bases from V and 6 bases from J, the junction contained 5 bases not matched to a gene. This CDR3 is built from 16 residues. Germline CDR1 reads SGHTA; CDR2 reads FQGNSA. CDR3 DNA sequence: TGTGCCAGCAGCTTAATAGCGGGAGGGTTGGCCGGGGAGCTGTTTTTT. It yields the protein CASSLIAGGLAGELFF.

The chain combines TRBV5-6 with TRBJ2-2; D is uncertain. The CDR3 has 15 residues. The V and J ends lost 4 bases and 0 bases respectively, with 10 bases between them. Looked up from germline, CDR1 is SGHDT and CDR2 is YYEEEE. The CDR3 DNA follows: TGTGCCAGCAGCGTCCACCCAGCGAACACCGGGGAGCTGTTTTTT. Translating it yields CASSVHPANTGELFF.

This clone was detected a few times. This chain connects TRBV29-1 to TRBJ1-2; 7 bases agree with TRBD1. Germline CDR1 SQVTM, CDR2 ANQGSEA. CDR3 size: 11 residues. J was trimmed by 9 bases and V by 6 bases; bases with no gene match: 7. CDR3 bases: TGCAGCGTGGGTCACAGGGGTAGCTACACCTTC. Residues: CSVGHRGSYTF.

V is TRBV29-1 and J is TRBJ2-7; the D gene is possibly TRBD1 (6 bases). The CDR3 runs to 13 residues. Trimming left V 5 bases short and J 7 bases short, with 18 bases between. Germline V gene data show CDR1 as SQVTM and CDR2 as ANQGSEA. CDR3 DNA sequence: TGCAGCGTTATCCCGGGGACACGAGGAGAGCAGTACTTC. This translates into CSVIPGTRGEQYF.

The rearrangement uses TRBV5-4 and TRBJ1-2; 7 bases fit TRBD1. The CDR3 spans 15 residues. V was clipped by 1 base and J by 5 bases; unmatched bases: 8. Germline CDR1 is SGHNT and CDR2 is YYREEE (reference sequence). CDR3 region: CASSLLAGGDYGYTF. For the CDR3, the DNA is TGTGCCAGCAGCTTGCTGGCAGGGGGTGATTATGGCTACACCTTC. The whole variable domain, remainder taken from reference TRBV5-4 and TRBJ1-2, is ETGVTQSPTHLIKTRGQQVTLRCSSQSGHNTVSWYQQALGQGPQFIFQYYREEENGRGNFPPRFSGLQFPNYSSELNVNALELDDSALYLCASSLLAGGDYGYTFGSGTRLTVV.

This clone occurred once. This chain connects TRBV4-2 to TRBJ2-1; D unresolved. Trimming took off 1 base at V and 6 bases at J, with 19 bases between the two ends. The CDR3 contains 17 residues. Germline V CDR1 and CDR2: LGHNA, YNFKEQ. The CDR3 protein is CASSQVSSLDFVNEQFF. CDR3 in DNA: TGTGCCAGCAGCCAAGTCAGTAGTCTAGATTTCGTCAATGAGCAGTTCTTC.

The J gene is TRBJ2-4, the V gene TRBV6-5; 9 bases agree with TRBD1. This CDR3 has 12 residues. The J segment lost 10 bases and the V segment lost 6 bases, leaving 4 bases of the junction unmatched. CDR1 and CDR2 from the germline V gene are MNHEY and SVGAGI. The CDR3 DNA reads as TGTGCCAGCAGGCGACAGGGGGGGATTCAGTACTTC. Translated, it gives CASRRQGGIQYF.

The genes are TRBV29-1 and TRBJ2-3; D is ambiguous. Trimming removed 7 bases from V and 2 bases from J, with 7 bases in between. The CDR3 is 11 residues long. Germline CDR1 SQVTM, CDR2 ANQGSEA. CDR3 region: CSGTYTDTQYF. The CDR3 nucleotides are TGCAGCGGCACTTACACAGATACGCAGTATTTT.